This TCR beta chain is from a study of CD8 T cells in Susac syndrome. With random hexamers, roughly 0.45 to 1 ug RNA was reverse transcribed. Each CDR3 protein is one row after TCRdb ran MiXCR on the immunoSEQ multiplex PCR reads. The profile shows 190,000 or so distinct CDR3 sequences, roughly 96% of them singletons. Relapsing-remitting disease, either stable or active, was present in the treatment-naive patients who were the multiple sclerosis controls. Sequences were obtained from CD4+ T cells from PBMCs. The TCR was taken from a human donor with multiple sclerosis.

For the CDR3, the DNA is TGCAGCGTTGAACAGGGGAGATACGAGCAGTACTTC. Its translation is CSVEQGRYEQYF. The chain has TRBV29-1 and TRBJ2-7, with a possible D match to TRBD1 (6 bases). The CDR3 is 12 amino acids. CDR1 and CDR2 (germline): SQVTM, ANQGSEA. Trimming left V 2 bases short and J 4 bases short, with 9 bases between.